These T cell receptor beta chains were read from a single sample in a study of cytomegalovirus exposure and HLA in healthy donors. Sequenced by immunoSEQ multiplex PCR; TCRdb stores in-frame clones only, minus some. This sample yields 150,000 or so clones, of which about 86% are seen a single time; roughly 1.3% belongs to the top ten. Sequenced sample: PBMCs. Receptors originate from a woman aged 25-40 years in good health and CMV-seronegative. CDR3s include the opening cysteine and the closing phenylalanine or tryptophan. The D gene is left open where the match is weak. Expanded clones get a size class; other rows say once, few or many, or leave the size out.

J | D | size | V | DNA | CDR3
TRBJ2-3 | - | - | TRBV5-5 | TGTGCCAGCAGCTTTATCTTTACTGGCACAGATACGCAGTATTTT | CASSFIFTGTDTQYF
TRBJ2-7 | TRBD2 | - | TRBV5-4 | TGTGCCAGCAGCCGGGGTAGCGGGGGGGTAGGGCAGTACTTC | CASSRGSGGVGQYF
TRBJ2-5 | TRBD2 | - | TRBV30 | TGTGCCTGGAGTTCACTAGCGGGGTGGGAGACCCAGTACTTC | CAWSSLAGWETQYF
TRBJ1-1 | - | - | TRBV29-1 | TGCAGCGCTGCAGGGTTACTGAACACTGAAGCTTTCTTT | CSAAGLLNTEAFF
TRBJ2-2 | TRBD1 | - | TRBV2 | TGTGCCAGCAGTCTCACACAAGCCTCCGGGACAGGGAACACCGGGGAGCTGTTTTTT | CASSLTQASGTGNTGELFF
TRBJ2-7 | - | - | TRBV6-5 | TGTGCCAGCAGCCGCTTGACACCCAGCTCCTACGAGCAGTACTTC | CASSRLTPSSYEQYF
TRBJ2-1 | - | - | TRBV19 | TGTGCCAGTAGTATCACCCCGGGAGCTTACAATGAGCAGTTCTTC | CASSITPGAYNEQFF
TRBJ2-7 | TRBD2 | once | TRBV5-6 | TGTGCCAGCAGCCCCGCGGGGAGGGAGTACGAGCAGTACTTC | CASSPAGREYEQYF
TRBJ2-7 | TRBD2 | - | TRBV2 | TGTGCCAGCGGAACACGTGATGTCAGCGGGGGGTATTCCTACGAGCAGTACTTC | CASGTRDVSGGYSYEQYF
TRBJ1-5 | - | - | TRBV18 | TGTGCCAGCTCACCGAGGGGGAGCTCGCGTAATCAGCCCCAGCATTTT | CASSPRGSSRNQPQHF
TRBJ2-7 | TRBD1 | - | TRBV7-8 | TGTGCCAGCAGCTTTCGGACAGGGTTTTACGAGCAGTACTTC | CASSFRTGFYEQYF
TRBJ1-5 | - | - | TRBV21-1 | TGTGCCAGCAGCATCCTTGGAGGAGCTAGCAATCAGCCCCAGCATTTT | CASSILGGASNQPQHF
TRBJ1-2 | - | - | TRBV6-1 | TGTGCCAGCAGTGAAAGGTCCCTCGGGGGGTTTTATGGCTACACCTTC | CASSERSLGGFYGYTF
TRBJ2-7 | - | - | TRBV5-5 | TGTGCCAGCAGCTCCAGGGGATTAAGCACCTACGAGCAGTACTTC | CASSSRGLSTYEQYF
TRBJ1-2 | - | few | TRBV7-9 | TGTGCCAGCAGCTTAGTCCCCACAGATCAACCAAGACGCTACACCTTC | CASSLVPTDQPRRYTF
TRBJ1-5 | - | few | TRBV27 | TGTGCCAGCAGTTCAGGGTCCGGAGGGCAGCCCCAGCATTTT | CASSSGSGGQPQHF
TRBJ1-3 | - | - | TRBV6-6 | TGTGCCAGCAGTTCCTCAACAGGGCTCCTTGGGAACACCATATATTTT | CASSSSTGLLGNTIYF
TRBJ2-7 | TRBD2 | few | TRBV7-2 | TGTGCCAGCAGTACCGGACTAGCGAACTCCTACGAGCAGTACTTC | CASSTGLANSYEQYF
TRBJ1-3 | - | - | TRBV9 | TGTGCCAGCAGCGTAGGAGAGGGTCGCGGAAACACCATATATTTT | CASSVGEGRGNTIYF
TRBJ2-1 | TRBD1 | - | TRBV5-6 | TGTGCCAGCAGCTTATTCCGGACAGGGGGTTACAATGAGCAGTTCTTC | CASSLFRTGGYNEQFF
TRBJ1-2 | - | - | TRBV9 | TGTGCCAGCAGCGTAGGTCCAGGGGCTACTAACTATGGCTACACCTTC | CASSVGPGATNYGYTF
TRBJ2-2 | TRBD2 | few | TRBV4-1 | TGCGCCAGCAGCCCACGACTAGCGGTGAACACCGGGGAGCTGTTTTTT | CASSPRLAVNTGELFF
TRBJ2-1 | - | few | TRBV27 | TGTGCCAGCAGTCTAGGGGGCAATGAGCAGTTCTTC | CASSLGGNEQFF
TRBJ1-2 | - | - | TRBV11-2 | TGTGCCAGCAGCCCCGACAGGTTGGATTACTACTATGGCTACACCTTC | CASSPDRLDYYYGYTF
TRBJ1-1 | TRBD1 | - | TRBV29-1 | TGCAGCGTTGGCGTGACAGGGGGGTACACTGAAGCTTTCTTT | CSVGVTGGYTEAFF
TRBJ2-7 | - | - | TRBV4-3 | TGCGCCAGCAGCCAAGATCGGCCCCTCGACCCGACAGCGAGCTCCTACGAGCAGTACTTC | CASSQDRPLDPTASSYEQYF
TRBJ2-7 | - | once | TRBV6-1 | TGTGCCAGCAGTTGGGGGGACTCCTACGAGCAGTACTTC | CASSWGDSYEQYF
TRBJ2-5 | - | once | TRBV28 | TGTGCCAGCAAAGCGGGTCCCGACACCCAGTACTTC | CASKAGPDTQYF
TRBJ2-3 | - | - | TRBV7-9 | TGTGCCAGCAGCCCCGCGGCGGCTAGCACAGATACGCAGTATTTT | CASSPAAASTDTQYF
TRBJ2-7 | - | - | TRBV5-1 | TGCGCCAGCAGCTTACGCAGGGGTTACGAGCAGTACTTC | CASSLRRGYEQYF
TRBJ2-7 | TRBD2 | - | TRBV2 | TGTGCCAGCAGTCCGGGACTAGCAGGACCTAGGCCGCGAGAGCAGTACTTC | CASSPGLAGPRPREQYF
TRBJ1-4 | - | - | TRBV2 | TGTGCCAGCAGGCGAAGGACGGGGGAAAAACTGTTTTTT | CASRRRTGEKLFF
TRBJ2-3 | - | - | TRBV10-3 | TGTGCCATCAGGGACAGTGCTAGCACAGATACGCAGTATTTT | CAIRDSASTDTQYF
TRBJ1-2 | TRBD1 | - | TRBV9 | TGTGCCAGCAGCGTGGGAGACAGGGCCTACTATGGCTACACCTTC | CASSVGDRAYYGYTF
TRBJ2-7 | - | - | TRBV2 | TGTGCCAGCAGGCCAACAGGGTTCCCCGACGAGCAGTACTTC | CASRPTGFPDEQYF
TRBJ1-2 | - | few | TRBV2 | TGTGCCAGCAGTGAGGGCGGGGGGCAGAATGGCTACACCTTC | CASSEGGGQNGYTF
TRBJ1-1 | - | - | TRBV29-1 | TGCAGCGTCGGAGAAACTGAAGCTTTCTTT | CSVGETEAFF
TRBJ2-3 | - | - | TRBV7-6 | TGTGCCAGCAGCAACCGACACCGAACTAGCACAGATACGCAGTATTTT | CASSNRHRTSTDTQYF
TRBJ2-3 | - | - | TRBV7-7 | TGTGCTAGCAGCTTACTAGATACGCAGTATTTT | CASSLLDTQYF
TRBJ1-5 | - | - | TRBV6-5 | TGTGCCAGCAGCAAGGGTCGGGGGGGCAATCAGCCCCAGCATTTT | CASSKGRGGNQPQHF
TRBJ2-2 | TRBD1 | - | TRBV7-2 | TGTGCCAGCAGCTCCCGACAGGGCGGTCCCGGGGAGCTGTTTTTT | CASSSRQGGPGELFF
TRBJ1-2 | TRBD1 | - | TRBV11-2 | TGTGCCAGCAGCGACTGGACAGGGGGCATTAACTATGGCTACACCTTC | CASSDWTGGINYGYTF